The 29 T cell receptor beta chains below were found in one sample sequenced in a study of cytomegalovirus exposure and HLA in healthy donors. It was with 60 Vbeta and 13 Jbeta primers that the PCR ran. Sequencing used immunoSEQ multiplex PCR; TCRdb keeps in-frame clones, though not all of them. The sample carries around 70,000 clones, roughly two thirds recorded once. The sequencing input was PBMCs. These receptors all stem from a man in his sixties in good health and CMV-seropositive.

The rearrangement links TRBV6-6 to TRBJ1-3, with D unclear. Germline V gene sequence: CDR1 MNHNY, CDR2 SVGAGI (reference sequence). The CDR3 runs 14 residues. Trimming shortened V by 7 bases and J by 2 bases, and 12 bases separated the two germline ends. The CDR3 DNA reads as TGTGCCAGCACCCTAGGCGACCCTGGAAACACCATATATTTT. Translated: CASTLGDPGNTIYF.

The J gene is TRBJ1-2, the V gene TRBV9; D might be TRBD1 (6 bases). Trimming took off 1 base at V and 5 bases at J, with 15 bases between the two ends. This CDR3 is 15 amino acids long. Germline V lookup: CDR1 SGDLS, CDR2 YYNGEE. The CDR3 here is CASSVNSGQSYGYTF. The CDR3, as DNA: TGTGCCAGCAGCGTAAACAGCGGACAGTCTTATGGCTACACCTTC.

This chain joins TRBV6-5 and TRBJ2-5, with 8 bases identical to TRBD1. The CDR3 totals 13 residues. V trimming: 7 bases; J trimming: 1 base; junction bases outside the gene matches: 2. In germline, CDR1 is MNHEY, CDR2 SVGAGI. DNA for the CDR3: TGTGCCAGCATCGGACAGGGCCAAGAGACCCAGTACTTC. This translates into CASIGQGQETQYF.

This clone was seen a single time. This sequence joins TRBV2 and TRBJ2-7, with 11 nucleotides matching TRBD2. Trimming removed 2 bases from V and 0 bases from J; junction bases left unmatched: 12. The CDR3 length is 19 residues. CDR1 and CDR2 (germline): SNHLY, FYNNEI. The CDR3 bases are TGTGCCAGCAGTGAAATTGGCGCGGTGACTAGCGGGAACTCCTACGAGCAGTACTTC. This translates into CASSEIGAVTSGNSYEQYF.

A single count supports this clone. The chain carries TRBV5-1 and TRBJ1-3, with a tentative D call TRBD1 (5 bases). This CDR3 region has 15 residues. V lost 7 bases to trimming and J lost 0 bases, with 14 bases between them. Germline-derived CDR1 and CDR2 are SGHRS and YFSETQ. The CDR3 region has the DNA TGCGCCAGCGGCCGTGGGGCAGACTCTGGAAACACCATATATTTT. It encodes CASGRGADSGNTIYF.

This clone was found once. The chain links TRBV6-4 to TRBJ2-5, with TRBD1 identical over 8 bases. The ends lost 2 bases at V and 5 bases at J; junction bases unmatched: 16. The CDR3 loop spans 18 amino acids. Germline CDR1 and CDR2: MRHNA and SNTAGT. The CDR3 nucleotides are TGTGCCAGCAGTGACAATCGGGTGGCAGGGGGCGAAGGGGAGACCCAGTACTTC. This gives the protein CASSDNRVAGGEGETQYF.

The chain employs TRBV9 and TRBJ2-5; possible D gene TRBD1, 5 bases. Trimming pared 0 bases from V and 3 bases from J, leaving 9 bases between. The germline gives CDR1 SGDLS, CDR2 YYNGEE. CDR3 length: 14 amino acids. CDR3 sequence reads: CASSVDQGKETQYF. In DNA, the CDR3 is TGTGCCAGCAGCGTAGATCAGGGAAAAGAGACCCAGTACTTC.

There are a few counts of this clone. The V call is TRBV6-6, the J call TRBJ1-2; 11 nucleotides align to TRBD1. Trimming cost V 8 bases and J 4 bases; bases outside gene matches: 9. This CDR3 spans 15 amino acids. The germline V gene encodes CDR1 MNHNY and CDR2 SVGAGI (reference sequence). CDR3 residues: CASSIRDRGFYGYTF. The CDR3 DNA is TGTGCCAGCTCTATCCGGGACAGGGGGTTCTATGGCTACACCTTC.

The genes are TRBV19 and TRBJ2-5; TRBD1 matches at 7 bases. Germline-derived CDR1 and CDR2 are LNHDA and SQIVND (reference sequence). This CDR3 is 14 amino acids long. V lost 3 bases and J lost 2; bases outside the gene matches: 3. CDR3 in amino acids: CASSMDRKQETQYF. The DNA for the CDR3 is TGTGCCAGTAGTATGGACAGGAAACAAGAGACCCAGTACTTC.

The CDR3 DNA reads TGTGCCAGCTCACCAACGGGGAAAGAGACCCAGTACTTC. Translated, it gives CASSPTGKETQYF. V is TRBV18 and J is TRBJ2-5, with TRBD2 as a possible D gene (5 bases). Deletions cut 2 bases from V and 3 bases from J, with 7 bases between. The CDR3 contains 13 residues. Germline V lookup: CDR1 KGHSH, CDR2 LQKENI.

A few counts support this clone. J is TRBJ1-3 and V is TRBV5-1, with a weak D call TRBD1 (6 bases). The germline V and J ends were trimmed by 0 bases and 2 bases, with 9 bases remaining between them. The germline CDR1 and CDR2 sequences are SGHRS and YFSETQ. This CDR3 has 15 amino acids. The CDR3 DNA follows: TGCGCCAGCAGCTTGGAACAGGGAACTGGAAACACCATATATTTT. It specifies CASSLEQGTGNTIYF.

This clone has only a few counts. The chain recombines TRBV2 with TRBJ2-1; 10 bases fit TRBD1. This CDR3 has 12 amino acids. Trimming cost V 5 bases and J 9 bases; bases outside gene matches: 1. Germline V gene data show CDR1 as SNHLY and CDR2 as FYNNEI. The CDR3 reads CASSWDRGEQFF. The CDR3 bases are TGTGCCAGCAGTTGGGACAGGGGTGAGCAGTTCTTC. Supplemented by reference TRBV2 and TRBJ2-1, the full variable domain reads EPEVTQTPSHQVTQMGQEVILRCVPISNHLYFYWYRQILGQKVEFLVSFYNNEISEKSEIFDDQFSVERPDGSNFTLKIRSTKLEDSAMYFCASSWDRGEQFFGPGTRLTVL.

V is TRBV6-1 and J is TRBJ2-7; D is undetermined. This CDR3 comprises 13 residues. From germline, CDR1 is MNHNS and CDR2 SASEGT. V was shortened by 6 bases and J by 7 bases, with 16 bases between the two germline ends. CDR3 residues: CASRSRSGFEQYF. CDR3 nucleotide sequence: TGTGCCAGCAGGAGTCGCTCTGGTTTTGAGCAGTACTTC.

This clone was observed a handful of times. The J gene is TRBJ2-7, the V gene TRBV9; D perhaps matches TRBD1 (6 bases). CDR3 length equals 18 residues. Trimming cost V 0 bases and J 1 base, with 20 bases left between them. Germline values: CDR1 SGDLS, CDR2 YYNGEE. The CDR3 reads CASSVGVMRGTGSYEQYF. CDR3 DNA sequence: TGTGCCAGCAGCGTAGGGGTCATGAGGGGGACCGGGTCCTACGAGCAGTACTTC.

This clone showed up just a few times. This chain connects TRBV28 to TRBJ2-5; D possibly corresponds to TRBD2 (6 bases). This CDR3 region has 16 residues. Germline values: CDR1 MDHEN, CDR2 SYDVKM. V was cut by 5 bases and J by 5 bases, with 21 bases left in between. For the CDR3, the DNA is TGTGCCAGCAGTACCCCGGGAGCGGAGGGGCGGGAGACCCAGTACTTC. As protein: CASSTPGAEGRETQYF.

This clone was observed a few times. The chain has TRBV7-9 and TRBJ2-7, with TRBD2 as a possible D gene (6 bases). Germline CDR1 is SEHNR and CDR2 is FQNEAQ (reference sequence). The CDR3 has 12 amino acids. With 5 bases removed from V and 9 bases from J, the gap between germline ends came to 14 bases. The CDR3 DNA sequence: TGTGCCAGCAGCCTGACGGGAGCAGTGCAGTACTTC. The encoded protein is CASSLTGAVQYF.

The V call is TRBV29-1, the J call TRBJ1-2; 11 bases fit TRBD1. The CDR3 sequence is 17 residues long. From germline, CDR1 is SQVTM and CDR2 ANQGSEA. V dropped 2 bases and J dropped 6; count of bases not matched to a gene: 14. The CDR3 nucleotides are TGCAGCGTTGAATTGGTCGGACAGGGGGCGCGGGGGAATGGCTACACCTTC. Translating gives CSVELVGQGARGNGYTF. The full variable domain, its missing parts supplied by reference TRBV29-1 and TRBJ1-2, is SAVISQKPSRDICQRGTSLTIQCQVDSQVTMMFWYRQQPGQSLTLIATANQGSEATYESGFVIDKFPISRPNLTFSTLTVSNMSPEDSSIYLCSVELVGQGARGNGYTFGSGTRLTVV.

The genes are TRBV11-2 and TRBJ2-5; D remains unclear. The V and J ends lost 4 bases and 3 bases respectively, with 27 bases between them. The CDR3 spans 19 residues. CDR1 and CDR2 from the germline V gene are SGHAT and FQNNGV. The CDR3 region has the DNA TGTGCCAGCAGCTCTGTGAGTCCCTTCGATATTGAAAAGAAAGAGACCCAGTACTTC. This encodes CASSSVSPFDIEKKETQYF.

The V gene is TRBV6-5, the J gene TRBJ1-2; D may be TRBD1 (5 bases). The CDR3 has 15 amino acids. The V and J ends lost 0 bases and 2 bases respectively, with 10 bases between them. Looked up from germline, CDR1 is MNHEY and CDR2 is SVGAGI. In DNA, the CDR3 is TGTGCCAGCAGTTACTCAGCGGGGGACAACTATGGCTACACCTTC. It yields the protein CASSYSAGDNYGYTF.

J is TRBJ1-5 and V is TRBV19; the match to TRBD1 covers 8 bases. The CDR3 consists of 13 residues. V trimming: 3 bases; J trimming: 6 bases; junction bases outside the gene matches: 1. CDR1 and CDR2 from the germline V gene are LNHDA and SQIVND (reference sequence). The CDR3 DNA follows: TGTGCCAGTAGTATGGGGACAGGTCAGCCCCAGCATTTT. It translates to CASSMGTGQPQHF.

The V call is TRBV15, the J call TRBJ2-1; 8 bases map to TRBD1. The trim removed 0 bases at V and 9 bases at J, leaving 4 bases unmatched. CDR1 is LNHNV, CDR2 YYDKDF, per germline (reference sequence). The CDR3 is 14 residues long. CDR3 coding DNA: TGTGCCACCAGCAGAGACCAGGGGGCTTTTGAGCAGTTCTTC. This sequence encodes CATSRDQGAFEQFF.

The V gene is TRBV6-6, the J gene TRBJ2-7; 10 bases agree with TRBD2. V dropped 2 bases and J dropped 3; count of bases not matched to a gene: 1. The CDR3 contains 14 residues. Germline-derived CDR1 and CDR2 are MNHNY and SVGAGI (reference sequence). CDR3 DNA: TGTGCCAGCAGTTACGGGACTAGCGTCTACGAGCAGTACTTC. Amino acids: CASSYGTSVYEQYF.

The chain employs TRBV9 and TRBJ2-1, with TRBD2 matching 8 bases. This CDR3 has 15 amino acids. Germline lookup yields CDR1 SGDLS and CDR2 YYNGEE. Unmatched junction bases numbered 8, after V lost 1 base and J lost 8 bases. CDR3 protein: CASSVRTGGLYEQFF. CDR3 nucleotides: TGTGCCAGCAGCGTAAGGACGGGGGGGTTGTATGAGCAGTTCTTC.

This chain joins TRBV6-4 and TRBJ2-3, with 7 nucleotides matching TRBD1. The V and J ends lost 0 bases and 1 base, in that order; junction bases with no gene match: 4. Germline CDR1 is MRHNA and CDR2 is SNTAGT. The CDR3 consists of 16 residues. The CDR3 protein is CASSDSRGQGTDTQYF. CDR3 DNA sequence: TGTGCCAGCAGTGACTCTAGAGGACAGGGCACAGATACGCAGTATTTT.

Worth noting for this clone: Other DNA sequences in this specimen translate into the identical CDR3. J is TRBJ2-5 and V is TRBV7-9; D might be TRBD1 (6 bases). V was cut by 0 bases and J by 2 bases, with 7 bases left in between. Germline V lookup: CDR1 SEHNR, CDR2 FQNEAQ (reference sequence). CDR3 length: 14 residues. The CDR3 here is CASSLADRQETQYF. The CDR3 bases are TGTGCCAGCAGCTTAGCAGACAGGCAAGAGACCCAGTACTTC.

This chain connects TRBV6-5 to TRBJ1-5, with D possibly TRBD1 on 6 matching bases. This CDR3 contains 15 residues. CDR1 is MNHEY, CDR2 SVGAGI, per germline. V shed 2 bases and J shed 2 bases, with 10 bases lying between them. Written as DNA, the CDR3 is TGTGCCAGCAGTTACACGCGACAGGGCAATCAGCCCCAGCATTTT. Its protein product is CASSYTRQGNQPQHF.

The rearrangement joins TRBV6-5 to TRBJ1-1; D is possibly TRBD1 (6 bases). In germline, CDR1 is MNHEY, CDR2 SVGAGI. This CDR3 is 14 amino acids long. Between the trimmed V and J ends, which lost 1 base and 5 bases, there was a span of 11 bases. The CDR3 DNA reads TGTGCCAGCAGTTACTTCGACGACAGGACTGAAGCTTTCTTT. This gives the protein CASSYFDDRTEAFF.

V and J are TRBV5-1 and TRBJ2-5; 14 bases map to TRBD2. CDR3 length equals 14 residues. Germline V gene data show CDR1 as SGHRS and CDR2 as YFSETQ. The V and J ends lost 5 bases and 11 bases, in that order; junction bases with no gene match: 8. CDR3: CASSFGLAGGPQYF. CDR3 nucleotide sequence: TGCGCCAGCAGTTTTGGACTAGCGGGAGGACCGCAGTACTTC.

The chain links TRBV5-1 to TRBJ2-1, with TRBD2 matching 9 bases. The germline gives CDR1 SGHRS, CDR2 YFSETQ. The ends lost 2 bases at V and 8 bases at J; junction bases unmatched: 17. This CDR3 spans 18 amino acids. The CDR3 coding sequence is TGCGCCAGCAGCTTCATAATATCGAAGGCGGGAGGGATCGATGAGCAGTTCTTC. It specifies CASSFIISKAGGIDEQFF.